The TCR beta chain under discussion was sequenced for a study of T cells after posttransplantation cyclophosphamide. Some clones are missing from TCRdb's copy, which holds only in-frame ones; the method was immunoSEQ multiplex PCR. This sample has about 2,300 clones, with 85% found just once. V dropped 0 bases and J dropped 3 bases, with 15 bases sitting between them. The CDR3 spans 16 residues. CDR1 and CDR2 (germline): LGHNA, YSLEER. Busulfan-fludarabine conditioning, marrow transplant, and cyclophosphamide on days +3 and +4 were administered. The chain couples TRBV4-3 to TRBJ2-7, with a tentative D call TRBD1 (6 bases). The TCR sequence derives from a male patient in his thirties who received an allogeneic stem cell transplant from a related donor, was CMV-positive, and had acute GVHD only. Some of the T cells may derive from the graft donor. The sample was PBMCs, taken after allogeneic stem cell transplant with posttransplant cyclophosphamide. In DNA, the CDR3 is TGCGCCAGCAGCCAAGAAGTCGGCGCAGGGGTCTACGAGCAGTACTTC. It is translated as CASSQEVGAGVYEQYF.